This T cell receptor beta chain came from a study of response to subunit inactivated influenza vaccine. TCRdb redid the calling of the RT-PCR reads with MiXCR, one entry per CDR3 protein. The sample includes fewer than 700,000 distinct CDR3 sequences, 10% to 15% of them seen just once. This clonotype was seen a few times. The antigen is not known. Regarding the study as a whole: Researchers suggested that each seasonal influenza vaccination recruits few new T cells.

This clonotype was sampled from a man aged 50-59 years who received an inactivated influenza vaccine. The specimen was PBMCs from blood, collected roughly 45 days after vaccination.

The CDR3 DNA sequence: TGTGCCAGCAGCCAAGATGGACGAGGACCCGGTAATGAGCAGTTCTTC. It codes for CASSQDGRGPGNEQFF. The gene calls are TRBV4-2 and TRBJ2-1; D gene unclear. There are 16 residues in the CDR3. In germline, CDR1 is LGHNA, CDR2 YNFKEQ. Deletions cut 0 bases from V and 7 bases from J, with 16 bases between.